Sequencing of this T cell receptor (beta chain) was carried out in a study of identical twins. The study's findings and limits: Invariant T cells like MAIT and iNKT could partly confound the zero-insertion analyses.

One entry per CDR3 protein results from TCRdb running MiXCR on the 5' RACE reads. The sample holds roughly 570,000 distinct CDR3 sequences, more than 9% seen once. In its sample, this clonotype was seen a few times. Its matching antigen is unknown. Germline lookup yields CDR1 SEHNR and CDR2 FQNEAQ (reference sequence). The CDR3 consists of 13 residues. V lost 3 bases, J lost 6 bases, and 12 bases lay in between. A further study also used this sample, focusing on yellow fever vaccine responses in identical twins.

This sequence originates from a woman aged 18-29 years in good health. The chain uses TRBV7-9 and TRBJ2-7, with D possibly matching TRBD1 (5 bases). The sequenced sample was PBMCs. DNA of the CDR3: TGTGCCAGCAGCTTCTTCCAGGGCCCCGAGCAGTACTTC. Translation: CASSFFQGPEQYF.